These 4 T cell receptor beta chains were all obtained from the same sample, sequenced in a study of T-cell memory formation after mild COVID-19. TCRdb passed the 5' RACE reads through MiXCR, listing each CDR3 protein once. The top ten hold approximately 20% of the sample, which has approximately 340,000 distinct CDR3 sequences, roughly 15% seen once. Sample: PBMCs or a T cell subset sorted from them (not recorded which). These TCRs come from a man in his late teens or twenties who had mild COVID-19 (a few samples of this study predate the infection). Cell type and time point are not known.

The chain uses TRBV6-1 and TRBJ2-7; D is unclear. This CDR3 region has 13 residues. Germline V gene data show CDR1 as MNHNS and CDR2 as SASEGT. V was cut by 2 bases and J by 1 base, with 6 bases left in between. The CDR3 loop is CASSETLSYEQYF. CDR3 DNA sequence: TGTGCCAGCAGTGAAACCTTGTCCTACGAGCAGTACTTC.

This chain joins TRBV3-1 and TRBJ1-6; tentative D call: TRBD1 (5 bases). The ends were cut back, 0 bases at V and 7 bases at J, with 19 bases in the middle. Germline lookup yields CDR1 LGHDT and CDR2 YNNKEL (reference sequence). The CDR3 spans 18 residues. CDR3 bases: TGTGCCAGCAGCCAAGATCTGGTGCGGGGGTTGTACAATTCACCCCTCCACTTT. Protein: CASSQDLVRGLYNSPLHF.

The chain couples TRBV6-5 to TRBJ1-2; TRBD1 might be the D (6 bases). This CDR3 is built from 16 residues. Germline CDR1 MNHEY, CDR2 SVGAGI. V lost 4 bases and J 4 bases, leaving 19 bases between the germline ends. The DNA for the CDR3 is TGTGCCAGCAGTTCGATAGGACAGCTCCGAAGCTATGGCTACACCTTC. It translates to CASSSIGQLRSYGYTF.

The chain joins TRBV6-2 or TRBV6-3 to TRBJ2-3, with 7 positions matching TRBD2. The CDR3 runs 15 residues. Germline assignment: CDR1 MNHEY and CDR2 SVGEGT. With V trimmed by 3 bases and J by 4 bases, 7 bases remained unmatched. CDR3 protein: CASSYHRTRADTQYF. CDR3 in DNA: TGTGCCAGCAGTTATCACCGGACTAGGGCAGATACGCAGTATTTT.